The clone carrying this TCR beta chain was seen a single time. The antigen is undetermined. PCR used 60 Vbeta primers and 13 Jbeta primers. Produced via immunoSEQ multiplex PCR; TCRdb's table is partial and in-frame only. The sample includes around 130,000 clones, approximately 89% seen only once; the top ten take under 7%. The CDR3 runs 15 residues. Trimming cost V 4 bases and J 3 bases; bases outside gene matches: 8. The germline gives CDR1 SGDLS, CDR2 YYNGEE. This record comes from a study of cytomegalovirus exposure and HLA in healthy donors. Notes on the study in general: Many donors carried some public TCRs, although rarity characterized most TCR sequences.

The clonotype originates from a woman aged 25 to 39 in good health and CMV-seropositive. The genes are TRBV9 and TRBJ1-1, with TRBD1 identical over 8 bases. Sequencing was performed on PBMCs. The chain's CDR3 is CASSPRGTGYTEAFF. The CDR3, as DNA: TGTGCCAGCAGCCCCCGGGGGACAGGATACACTGAAGCTTTCTTT.